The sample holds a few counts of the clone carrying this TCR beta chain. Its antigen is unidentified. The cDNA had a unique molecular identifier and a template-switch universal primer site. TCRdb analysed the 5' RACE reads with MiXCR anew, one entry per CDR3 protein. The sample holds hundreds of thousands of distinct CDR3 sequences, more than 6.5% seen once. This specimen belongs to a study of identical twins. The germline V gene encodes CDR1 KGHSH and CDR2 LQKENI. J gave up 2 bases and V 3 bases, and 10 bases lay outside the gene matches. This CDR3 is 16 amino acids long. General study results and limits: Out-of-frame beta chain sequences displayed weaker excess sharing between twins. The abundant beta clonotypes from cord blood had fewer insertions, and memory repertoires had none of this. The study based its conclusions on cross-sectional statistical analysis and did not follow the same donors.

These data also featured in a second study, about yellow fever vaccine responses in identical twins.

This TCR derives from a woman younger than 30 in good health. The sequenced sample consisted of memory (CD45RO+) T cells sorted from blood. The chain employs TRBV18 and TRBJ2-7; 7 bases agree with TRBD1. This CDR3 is CASSPRGKQGTYEQYF. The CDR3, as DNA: TGTGCCAGCTCACCCAGGGGTAAACAGGGGACCTACGAGCAGTACTTC.